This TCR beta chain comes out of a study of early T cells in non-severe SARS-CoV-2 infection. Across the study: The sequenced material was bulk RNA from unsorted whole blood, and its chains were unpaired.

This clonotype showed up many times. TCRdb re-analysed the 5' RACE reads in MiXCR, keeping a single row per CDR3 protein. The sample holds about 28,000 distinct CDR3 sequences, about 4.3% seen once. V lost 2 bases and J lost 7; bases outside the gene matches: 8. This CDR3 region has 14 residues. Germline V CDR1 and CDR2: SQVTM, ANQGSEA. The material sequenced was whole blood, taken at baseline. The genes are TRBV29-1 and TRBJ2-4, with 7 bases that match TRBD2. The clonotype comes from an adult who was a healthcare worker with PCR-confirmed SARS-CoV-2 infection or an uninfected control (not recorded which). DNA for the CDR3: TGCAGCGTTGAAACGGCCTACGGGGGGAACATTCAGTACTTC. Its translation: CSVETAYGGNIQYF.